This T cell receptor (beta chain) is drawn from a study of T cells in Graves' hyperthyroidism and ophthalmopathy. Germline CDR1 SGHTA, CDR2 FQGTGA. The CDR3 loop spans 15 amino acids. Trimming removed 2 bases from V and 0 bases from J, with 8 bases in between. The study's findings and limits: Most thyroid clonotypes with frequency above 0.001 were detected in blood. It was a median about 6 months before onset that the model predicted ophthalmopathy.

PBMCs stemmed from more than 7.5 ml fresh peripheral blood. Worth noting for this clonotype: Its cognate antigen is unknown.

From RNA transcripts, TCR beta CDR3 regions were amplified. Using the HTBI primer set, a first-round RT-PCR was run on the TCR CDR3. Each CDR3 protein is one row after TCRdb ran MiXCR on the multiplex PCR reads. This table holds about 640,000 distinct CDR3 sequences, around 20% found once. This receptor was identified in a man aged 25 to 40 with Graves' ophthalmopathy. The chain links TRBV7-3 to TRBJ2-1, with D perhaps matching TRBD1 (5 bases). Sequences were obtained from blood. CDR3 coding DNA: TGTGCCAGCAGCTTATACAGGAGCTCCTACAATGAGCAGTTCTTC. Translating gives CASSLYRSSYNEQFF. The full variable domain, in which reference TRBV7-3 and TRBJ2-1 provide the parts outside the CDR3, is GAGVSQTPSNKVTEKGKYVELRCDPISGHTALYWYRQSLGQGPEFLIYFQGTGAADDSGLPNDRFFAVRPEGSVSTLKIQRTERGDSAVYLCASSLYRSSYNEQFFGPGTRLTVL.